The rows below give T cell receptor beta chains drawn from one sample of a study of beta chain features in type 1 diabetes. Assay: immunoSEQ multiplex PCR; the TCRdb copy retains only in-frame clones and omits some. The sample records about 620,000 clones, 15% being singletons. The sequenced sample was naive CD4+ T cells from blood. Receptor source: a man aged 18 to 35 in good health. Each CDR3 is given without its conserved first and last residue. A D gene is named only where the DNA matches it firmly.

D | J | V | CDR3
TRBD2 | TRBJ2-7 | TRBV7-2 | ASSPGTSLTYEQY
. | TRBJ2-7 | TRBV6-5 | ASSYSGSLSEQY
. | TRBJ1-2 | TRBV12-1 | ASSFGEERRSFYGYT
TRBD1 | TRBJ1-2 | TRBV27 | ASSKMDRGGYT
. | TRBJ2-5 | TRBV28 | ASTLAGYQETQY
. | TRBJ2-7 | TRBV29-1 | SAKQGFHEQY
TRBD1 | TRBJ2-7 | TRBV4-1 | ASSQTGAKY
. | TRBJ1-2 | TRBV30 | AWSTLAGYT
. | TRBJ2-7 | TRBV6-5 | ASSPGGEQY
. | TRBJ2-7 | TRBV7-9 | ASSLAGQRGEQY
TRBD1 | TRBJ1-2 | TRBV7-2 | ASGLQGPGYT
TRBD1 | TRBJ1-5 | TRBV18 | ASSPRGQAQPQH
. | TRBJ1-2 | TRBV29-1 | SDMRQGGSGYT
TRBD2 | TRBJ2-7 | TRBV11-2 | ASSYHGTSGGYEQY
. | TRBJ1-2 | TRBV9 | ASSVAFASGGYT
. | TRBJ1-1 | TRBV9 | ASSVGHLNTEAF
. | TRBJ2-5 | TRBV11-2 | ASSLGQKETQY
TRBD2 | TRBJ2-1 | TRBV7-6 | ASSLVVRQTSGPGNEQF
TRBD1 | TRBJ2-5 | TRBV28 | ASSTGQGNWETQY
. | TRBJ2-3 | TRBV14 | ASSQGRGSTDTQY
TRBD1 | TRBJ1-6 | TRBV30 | AWAFRTKLPGQGFDNSPLH
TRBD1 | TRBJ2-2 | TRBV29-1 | SGSPGQGTGELF